The 22 T cell receptor beta chains presented below share a single source sample, sequenced in a study of patients and donors after allogeneic stem cell transplantation. MiXCR was run by TCRdb on the RT-PCR reads, yielding one entry per CDR3 protein. The table shows about a million distinct CDR3 sequences, with 15% to 20% occurring only once. Sequenced input: blood, either unsorted or a sorted T cell fraction (not recorded which). These receptors all stem from a human donor who was either an allogeneic HSCT recipient or a stem cell or donor lymphocyte infusion donor (not recorded which). It is not recorded whose cells these are; they may come from a transplant donor.

This clonotype showed up just a few times. The CDR3 sequence is CASSWGGRTDTQYF. The DNA of the CDR3 is TGTGCCAGCAGCTGGGGCGGGAGGACAGATACGCAGTATTTT. The gene calls are TRBV7-3 and TRBJ2-3, with 8 bases that match TRBD2. The CDR3 extends over 14 amino acids. Unmatched junction bases numbered 3, after V lost 4 bases and J lost 3 bases. The germline CDR1 and CDR2 sequences are SGHTA and FQGTGA.

The genes are TRBV12-3 or TRBV12-4 and TRBJ1-3, with D possibly matching TRBD1 (6 bases). V dropped 4 bases and J dropped 1 base, with 11 bases sitting between them. This CDR3 has 15 residues. CDR3 in amino acids: CASSSSDSSGNTIYF. DNA for the CDR3: TGTGCCAGCAGTTCCTCGGACAGTTCTGGAAACACCATATATTTT.

There are a few counts of this clonotype. The gene calls are TRBV2 and TRBJ2-7, with D perhaps matching TRBD1 or TRBD2 (5 bases each). V was clipped by 0 bases and J by 1 base, with 10 bases between them. CDR1 and CDR2 (germline): SNHLY, FYNNEI. The CDR3 is 15 amino acids. CDR3 nucleotide sequence: TGTGCCAGCAGTGAAGCGCCGGGACCTTCCTACGAGCAGTACTTC. As protein: CASSEAPGPSYEQYF. The full variable domain, completed using reference TRBV2 and TRBJ2-7, is EPEVTQTPSHQVTQMGQEVILRCVPISNHLYFYWYRQILGQKVEFLVSFYNNEISEKSEIFDDQFSVERPDGSNFTLKIRSTKLEDSAMYFCASSEAPGPSYEQYFGPGTRLTVT.

The rearrangement joins TRBV15 to TRBJ2-4; tentative D call: TRBD2 (6 bases). Trimming cost V 7 bases and J 9 bases, with 19 bases left between them. This CDR3 spans 14 amino acids. The germline V gene has CDR1 LNHNV and CDR2 YYDKDF (reference sequence). For the CDR3, the DNA is TGTGCCACCACGGGACGGGGATGGCGGGGCATTCAGTACTTC. Its translation: CATTGRGWRGIQYF. The full variable domain, in which reference TRBV15 and TRBJ2-4 provide the parts outside the CDR3, is DAMVIQNPRYQVTQFGKPVTLSCSQTLNHNVMYWYQQKSSQAPKLLFHYYDKDFNNEADTPDNFQSRRPNTSFCFLDIRSPGLGDTAMYLCATTGRGWRGIQYFGAGTRLSVL.

J is TRBJ2-2 and V is TRBV7-8; no clear D gene. Germline CDR1 reads SGHVS; CDR2 reads FQNEAQ. CDR3 length: 15 amino acids. V lost 3 bases, J lost 1 base, and 9 bases lay in between. The CDR3 nucleotides are TGTGCCAGCAGCTTGGAGCAGAAGAACACCGGGGAGCTGTTTTTT. This codes for CASSLEQKNTGELFF.

The rearrangement links TRBV9 to TRBJ2-5; 12 bases align to TRBD2. The CDR3 extends over 16 amino acids. Trimming removed 1 base from V and 5 bases from J; junction bases left unmatched: 6. Germline V lookup: CDR1 SGDLS, CDR2 YYNGEE. Here the CDR3 reads CASSVLAGGPGETQYF. The CDR3 region has the DNA TGTGCCAGCAGCGTACTAGCGGGGGGGCCTGGGGAGACCCAGTACTTC.

This rearrangement joins TRBV4-2 to TRBJ1-2; no definite D call. In germline, CDR1 is LGHNA, CDR2 YNFKEQ. This CDR3 is built from 13 residues. Trimming took off 0 bases at V and 3 bases at J, with 5 bases between the two ends. CDR3 region: CASSQDLDYGYTF. CDR3 bases: TGTGCCAGCAGCCAAGATCTGGACTATGGCTACACCTTC.

This chain connects TRBV29-1 to TRBJ2-2; TRBD2 is a possible D gene (6 bases). The CDR3 contains 13 residues. In germline, CDR1 is SQVTM, CDR2 ANQGSEA. Trimming removed 4 bases at V and 5 bases at J, with 11 bases between. CDR3 coding DNA: TGCAGCGTTGGAACTAGCAAAACCGGGGAGCTGTTTTTT. Its protein product is CSVGTSKTGELFF.

This clonotype showed up just a few times. The chain uses TRBV15 and TRBJ2-1; 7 bases map to TRBD1. The trim removed 0 bases at V and 4 bases at J, leaving 6 bases unmatched. The CDR3 extends over 16 amino acids. Germline CDR1 reads LNHNV; CDR2 reads YYDKDF (reference sequence). The CDR3 DNA sequence: TGTGCCACCAGCAGAGAGGGACAGAAGATTTACAATGAGCAGTTCTTC. This translates into CATSREGQKIYNEQFF.

This chain connects TRBV2 to TRBJ2-7; D perhaps matches TRBD2 (5 bases). The CDR3 covers 13 residues. The V and J ends lost 4 bases and 0 bases respectively, with 7 bases between them. Looked up from germline, CDR1 is SNHLY and CDR2 is FYNNEI. CDR3 region: CASSGLSSYEQYF. The CDR3 DNA reads as TGTGCCAGCAGTGGACTAAGCTCCTACGAGCAGTACTTC.

This clonotype has just a few counts. The gene calls are TRBV6-1 and TRBJ2-3; TRBD2 aligns across 11 bases. With 7 bases clipped from V and 3 bases from J, the junction kept 15 bases outside the gene matches. The CDR3 covers 18 residues. The V gene's germline CDR1 is MNHNS and CDR2 SASEGT. The CDR3 DNA reads as TGTGCCAGCATGCTAATAGCGGGGGGGCCGTTGAGAACAGATACGCAGTATTTT. It is translated as CASMLIAGGPLRTDTQYF.

The chain recombines TRBV4-3 with TRBJ2-7, with D tentatively TRBD1 (5 bases). Germline V CDR1 and CDR2: LGHNA, YSLEER. Trimming shortened V by 1 base and J by 4 bases, and 11 bases separated the two germline ends. The CDR3 contains 14 residues. In DNA form, the CDR3 reads TGCGCCAGCAGCCAAGGGGGCGCGACGTACGAGCAGTACTTC. Translating it yields CASSQGGATYEQYF.

The J gene is TRBJ1-1, the V gene TRBV6-1; D not resolved. Germline V gives CDR1 MNHNS, CDR2 SASEGT. CDR3 length: 14 amino acids. Trimming left V 6 bases short and J 10 bases short, with 21 bases between. The CDR3 DNA sequence: TGTGCCAGCAGCGCGGGCGGGTCCACCTTGCTAGCTTTCTTT. Encoded protein: CASSAGGSTLLAFF.

This sequence joins TRBV5-1 and TRBJ2-1; possible D gene TRBD1, 6 bases. V was pared by 2 bases and J by 4 bases, with 16 bases between. The germline gives CDR1 SGHRS, CDR2 YFSETQ. The CDR3 is 16 amino acids. DNA for the CDR3: TGCGCCAGCAGCTTACAGGGCCGTCAAGTTTACAATGAGCAGTTCTTC. It translates to CASSLQGRQVYNEQFF.

This clonotype has a handful of counts. The V call is TRBV11-3, the J call TRBJ2-1; D gene uncertain. Trimming pared 1 base from V and 0 bases from J, leaving 7 bases between. In germline, CDR1 is SGHNT, CDR2 YENEEA. The CDR3 length is 15 residues. Here the CDR3 reads CASSLGYASYNEQFF. For the CDR3, the DNA is TGTGCCAGCAGCTTAGGGTATGCCTCCTACAATGAGCAGTTCTTC. Looking up the rest from reference TRBV11-3 and TRBJ2-1 gives the full variable domain: EAGVVQSPRYKIIEKKQPVAFWCNPISGHNTLYWYLQNLGQGPELLIRYENEEAVDDSQLPKDRFSAERLKGVDSTLKIQPAELGDSAVYLCASSLGYASYNEQFFGPGTRLTVL.

The chain carries TRBV3-1 and TRBJ2-6, with D possibly TRBD1 on 5 matching bases. Germline loops: CDR1 LGHDT, CDR2 YNNKEL (reference sequence). The V and J ends lost 1 base and 7 bases respectively, with 14 bases between them. The CDR3 covers 16 residues. CDR3 DNA: TGTGCCAGCAGCCAAGGAACAGGCGAGCGAGCCAACGTCCTGACTTTC. This gives the protein CASSQGTGERANVLTF.

V gene TRBV5-5 combines with J gene TRBJ2-5, with 10 bases identical to TRBD2. This CDR3 region has 16 residues. After removal of 0 bases from V and 4 bases from J, the junction contained 6 bases not matched to a gene. Germline CDR1 SGHKS, CDR2 YYEKEE (reference sequence). CDR3 bases: TGTGCCAGCAGCTTGGTCGCTAGCGGGGGTCCAGAGACCCAGTACTTC. The encoded protein is CASSLVASGGPETQYF.

This clonotype was observed a few times. The rearrangement joins TRBV11-2 to TRBJ2-2; 7 bases match TRBD2. Unmatched junction bases numbered 19, after V lost 6 bases and J lost 6 bases. This CDR3 is 18 amino acids long. Germline V gene data show CDR1 as SGHAT and CDR2 as FQNNGV. The CDR3 protein is CASSHTDTWGRDAGELFF. For the CDR3, the DNA is TGTGCCAGCAGTCACACCGATACCTGGGGGAGGGATGCCGGGGAGCTGTTTTTT.

This clonotype was found a few times. The chain is built from TRBV11-2 and TRBJ2-2, with D maybe TRBD2 (5 bases). This CDR3 region has 15 residues. Trimming took 2 bases from V and 6 from J, leaving 13 bases between them. Germline assignment: CDR1 SGHAT and CDR2 FQNNGV. Here the CDR3 DNA reads TGTGCCAGCAGCTTACTCGGGAATTTGGCCGGGGAGCTGTTTTTT. Translated: CASSLLGNLAGELFF. Variable domain in full (rest from reference TRBV11-2 and TRBJ2-2): EAGVAQSPRYKIIEKRQSVAFWCNPISGHATLYWYQQILGQGPKLLIQFQNNGVVDDSQLPKDRFSAERLKGVDSTLKIQPAKLEDSAVYLCASSLLGNLAGELFFGEGSRLTVL.

This chain joins TRBV4-2 and TRBJ2-3, with 10 positions matching TRBD2. This CDR3 comprises 15 residues. After removal of 1 base from V and 6 bases from J, the junction contained 4 bases not matched to a gene. In germline, CDR1 is LGHNA, CDR2 YNFKEQ. The CDR3 here is CASSQGPSGGDTQYF. CDR3 in DNA: TGTGCCAGCAGCCAAGGCCCTAGCGGGGGTGATACGCAGTATTTT.

The chain has TRBV5-1 and TRBJ2-2; possible D gene TRBD2, 7 bases. The CDR3 runs 15 residues. The V end was cut by 4 bases, the J end by 3 bases, with 13 bases between. Germline V gives CDR1 SGHRS, CDR2 YFSETQ. The CDR3 DNA reads TGCGCCAGCAGCCCACGGGGGGCTGACACCGGGGAGCTGTTTTTT. As protein: CASSPRGADTGELFF.

In regard to this clonotype: This likely comes from a read error, as the CDR3 has no conserved phenylalanine or tryptophan at its end. The chain joins TRBV7-2 to TRBJ2-1; D unresolved. This CDR3 has 11 residues. V dropped 2 bases and J dropped 11 bases, with 7 bases sitting between them. Germline assignment: CDR1 SGHTA and CDR2 FQGNSA. CDR3 sequence (DNA): TGTGCCAGCAGCTTACTGGGGAAGCAGTTCCTC. Amino acids: CASSLLGKQFL.